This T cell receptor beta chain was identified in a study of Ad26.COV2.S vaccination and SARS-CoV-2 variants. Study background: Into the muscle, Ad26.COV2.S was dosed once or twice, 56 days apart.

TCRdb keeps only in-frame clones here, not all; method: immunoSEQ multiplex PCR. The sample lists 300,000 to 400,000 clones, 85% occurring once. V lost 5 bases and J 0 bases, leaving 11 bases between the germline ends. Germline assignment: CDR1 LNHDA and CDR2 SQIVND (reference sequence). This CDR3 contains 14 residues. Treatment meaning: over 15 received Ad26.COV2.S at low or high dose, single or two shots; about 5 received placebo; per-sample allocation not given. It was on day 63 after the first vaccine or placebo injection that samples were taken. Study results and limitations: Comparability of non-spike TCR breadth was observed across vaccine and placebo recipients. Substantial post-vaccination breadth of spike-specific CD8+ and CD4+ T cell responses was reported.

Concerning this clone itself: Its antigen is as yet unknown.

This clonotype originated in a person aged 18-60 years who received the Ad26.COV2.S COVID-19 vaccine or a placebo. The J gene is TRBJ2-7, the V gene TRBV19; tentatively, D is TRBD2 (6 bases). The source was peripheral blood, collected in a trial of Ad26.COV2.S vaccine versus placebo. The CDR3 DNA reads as TGTGCCAGTAGTCCGACGGACTACTCCTACGAGCAGTACTTC. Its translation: CASSPTDYSYEQYF.